These 17 T cell receptor beta chains were all obtained from the same sample, sequenced in a study of blood T cell repertoires in COVID-19. Clones were read by immunoSEQ multiplex PCR, and TCRdb kept only the in-frame ones, dropping some. The sample contains fewer than 350,000 clones, approximately 86% of which appear only once. The sequenced sample consisted of PBMCs or T cells enriched from blood (not recorded which). The receptors stem from a woman between 40 and 55 years old with acute COVID-19.

This chain links TRBV19 with TRBJ2-1, with D perhaps matching TRBD2 (6 bases). V was trimmed by 7 bases and J by 4 bases, leaving 14 bases between them. The CDR3 consists of 14 residues. Germline-derived CDR1 and CDR2 are LNHDA and SQIVND (reference sequence). The CDR3 loop reads CASTRDSSYNEQFF. The DNA for the CDR3 is TGTGCCAGTACCCGGGACTCTTCATACAATGAGCAGTTCTTC. Complete variable domain (other parts from reference TRBV19 and TRBJ2-1): DGGITQSPKYLFRKEGQNVTLSCEQNLNHDAMYWYRQDPGQGLRLIYYSQIVNDFQKGDIAEGYSVSREKKESFPLTVTSAQKNPTAFYLCASTRDSSYNEQFFGPGTRLTVL.

This clone has a handful of counts. V usage is TRBV7-6 and J usage is TRBJ2-3; D gene uncertain. Per germline, CDR1 SGHVS and CDR2 FNYEAQ. V was shortened by 1 base and J by 8 bases, with 10 bases between the two germline ends. CDR3 length: 13 residues. DNA for the CDR3: TGTGCCAGCAGCTTAGGAGATTTTGGTACGCAGTATTTT. As protein: CASSLGDFGTQYF.

This clone was seen a few times. The CDR3 DNA reads as TGTGCCTGCCAGCGGGACTCCTACGAGCAGTACTTC. Amino acids: CACQRDSYEQYF. The J gene is TRBJ2-7, the V gene TRBV2; the match to TRBD2 covers 7 bases. V shed 11 bases, J shed 0 bases, and the junction held 4 bases outside the gene matches. Germline CDR1 SNHLY, CDR2 FYNNEI. The CDR3 is 12 amino acids.

This chain links TRBV28 with TRBJ2-1, with 7 bases identical to TRBD2. Germline CDR1 and CDR2: MDHEN and SYDVKM. The CDR3 is 14 amino acids. J lost 7 bases, V lost 6 bases, and 9 bases had no gene match. The DNA of the CDR3 is TGTGCCAGCAGCCCCCAGGGCGGGAGAAATGAGCAGTTCTTC. Protein product: CASSPQGGRNEQFF.

The chain links TRBV11-3 to TRBJ2-2; TRBD2 agrees at 10 bases. This CDR3 region has 16 residues. V lost 8 bases and J lost 3; bases outside the gene matches: 9. Germline values: CDR1 SGHNT, CDR2 YENEEA. The CDR3 DNA reads as TGTGCCAGCGGGTACTCCGGGACTAGCGACACCGGGGAGCTGTTTTTT. Protein: CASGYSGTSDTGELFF.

The rearrangement uses TRBV10-3 and TRBJ2-5, with D perhaps TRBD2 (5 bases). CDR1 ENHRY and CDR2 SYGVKD come from the germline V gene. The CDR3 runs to 15 residues. V was pared by 0 bases and J by 5 bases, with 13 bases between. CDR3: CAISESEASRETQYF. The CDR3 region has the DNA TGTGCCATCAGTGAGTCGGAGGCTAGCCGGGAGACCCAGTACTTC.

This chain uses TRBV7-8 with TRBJ2-5, with 11 bases identical to TRBD2. Germline-derived CDR1 and CDR2 are SGHVS and FQNEAQ. CDR3 length equals 17 residues. Trimming took 2 bases from V and 5 from J; bases not matched to a gene: 10. The CDR3 bases are TGTGCCAGCAGCTTACCTCGCCTAGCGGGGGGATGGGAGACCCAGTACTTC. The encoded protein is CASSLPRLAGGWETQYF.

V gene TRBV7-9 combines with J gene TRBJ1-2, with 10 bases that match TRBD1. The germline V gene encodes CDR1 SEHNR and CDR2 FQNEAQ (reference sequence). CDR3 length: 15 amino acids. Trimming cost V 2 bases and J 6 bases; bases outside gene matches: 6. The CDR3 bases are TGTGCCAGCAGCTTAATACCGGGACAGGGGAATGGCTACACCTTC. Translating it yields CASSLIPGQGNGYTF.

This chain links TRBV3-1 (or the pseudogene TRBV3-2) with TRBJ1-2; D not resolved. CDR1 and CDR2 from the germline V gene are LGHDT and YNNKEL (reference sequence). The CDR3 covers 12 residues. V was trimmed by 2 bases and J by 4 bases, leaving 5 bases between them. Written as DNA, the CDR3 is TGTGCCAGCAGCCAACCCCTCTATGGCTACACCTTC. Protein sequence: CASSQPLYGYTF.

The V and J genes are TRBV27 and TRBJ1-2, with TRBD1 matching over 7 bases. Germline lookup yields CDR1 MNHEY and CDR2 SMNVEV (reference sequence). The CDR3 has 14 residues. V shed 10 bases, J shed 5 bases, and the junction held 13 bases outside the gene matches. CDR3 amino acids: CATKGGRGGYGYTF. The CDR3 DNA reads TGTGCCACCAAAGGGGGCAGGGGAGGATATGGCTACACCTTC.

V usage is TRBV28 and J usage is TRBJ2-1; TRBD2 aligns across 11 bases. V was pared by 4 bases and J by 3 bases, with 2 bases of the junction left unmatched. The germline CDR1 and CDR2 sequences are MDHEN and SYDVKM. CDR3 size: 15 residues. The CDR3 loop reads CASSSLAGGYNEQFF. CDR3 nucleotide sequence: TGTGCCAGCAGTTCCCTAGCGGGAGGCTACAATGAGCAGTTCTTC. The whole variable domain, filled in from reference TRBV28 and TRBJ2-1, reads DVKVTQSSRYLVKRTGEKVFLECVQDMDHENMFWYRQDPGLGLRLIYFSYDVKMKEKGDIPEGYSVSREKKERFSLILESASTNQTSMYLCASSSLAGGYNEQFFGPGTRLTVL.

The CDR3 coding sequence is TGTGCCAGCAGAGATTCCGGGACAGGCCTTAATGAGCAGTTCTTC. It specifies CASRDSGTGLNEQFF. The rearrangement uses TRBV2 and TRBJ2-1; 8 nucleotides match TRBD1. The V gene end was trimmed by 6 bases and the J gene end by 7 bases; junction bases not matched to a gene: 11. Germline lookup yields CDR1 SNHLY and CDR2 FYNNEI. This CDR3 comprises 15 residues.

On this clone: The sample contains more than one DNA sequence encoding this CDR3. This sequence joins TRBV3-1 (or the pseudogene TRBV3-2) and TRBJ1-3; D ambiguous. CDR3 length: 13 amino acids. Germline loops: CDR1 LGHDT, CDR2 YNNKEL (reference sequence). The V and J ends lost 1 base and 4 bases respectively, with 5 bases between them. This CDR3 reads CASSQGQGNTIYF. The CDR3 DNA reads as TGTGCCAGCAGCCAAGGGCAGGGAAACACCATATATTTT.

The rearrangement links TRBV15 to TRBJ2-7; unclear D gene. Germline values: CDR1 LNHNV, CDR2 YYDKDF (reference sequence). This CDR3 contains 13 residues. Trimming shortened V by 8 bases and J by 6 bases, and 17 bases separated the two germline ends. CDR3 in amino acids: CATAEFGRGEQYF. The CDR3 region has the DNA TGTGCCACCGCCGAGTTCGGTCGAGGCGAGCAGTACTTC.

The chain uses TRBV15 and TRBJ1-3, with a possible D match to TRBD1 (6 bases). This CDR3 has 14 residues. With 2 bases removed from V and 2 bases from J, the gap between germline ends came to 7 bases. CDR1 is LNHNV, CDR2 YYDKDF, per germline (reference sequence). CDR3 in amino acids: CATSRTGPGNTIYF. Written as DNA, the CDR3 is TGTGCCACCAGCAGAACAGGGCCTGGAAACACCATATATTTT.

The J gene is TRBJ2-1, the V gene TRBV28, with a weak D call TRBD2 (5 bases). CDR1 is MDHEN, CDR2 SYDVKM, per germline. The CDR3 totals 14 residues. V was clipped by 2 bases and J by 6 bases, with 11 bases between them. The CDR3 is CASSLGGRFNEQFF. The CDR3 nucleotides are TGTGCCAGCAGTTTAGGAGGCAGGTTCAATGAGCAGTTCTTC.

The V and J genes are TRBV20-1 and TRBJ1-4; a weak D match, TRBD1 (5 bases). This CDR3 region has 11 residues. Germline V gene data show CDR1 as DFQATT and CDR2 as SNEGSKA (reference sequence). Trimming took 2 bases from V and 12 from J, leaving 10 bases between them. The CDR3 nucleotides are TGCAGTGCTAGATTGGGGGGACAACTGTTTTTT. Translation gives CSARLGGQLFF.